This T cell receptor (beta chain) was recovered during a study of blood T cell repertoires in COVID-19 (dated by TCRdb to between 2020 and 2021). Regarding the research as a whole: Samples covering the acute and convalescent phases of COVID-19 were provided by collaborators in the United States, Italy and Spain. Subjects who had been exposed to COVID-19, were actively infected with it, or had recovered from it provided the deeply sampled blood TCRbeta repertoires that made up the dataset. Where HLA class I and class II types were available, the types were taken from metadata supplied by the sample provider, not from assay-based typing. The material from the prospective study consisted of cDNA or gDNA derived from T cells, B-cell-depleted T cells, or PBMCs. The samples were drawn from the first 160 participants of the ongoing ImmuneRACE study and from 1,254 subjects provided by 6 global collaborators. A freely available public database, intended as a resource for researchers studying the immune response to SARS-CoV-2, is where the repertoires were released. Sample metadata almost always included a de-identified subject ID, COVID-19 status, age in years and sex. Overall results and qualifications from the work: The amount of clinical and demographic metadata varied by source and participant and was provided uncurated.

Each collaborating institution followed its own protocols to collect whole blood in K2EDTA tubes. For TCRbeta analysis, collaborator samples were shipped as frozen whole blood, as isolated PBMCs, or as DNA extracted from either sample type. Based on the germline V gene, the CDR1 and CDR2 sequences are MDHEN and SYDVKM. Spanning cysteine to phenylalanine, the CDR3 consists of 17 amino acids. The CDR3 DNA has 51 bases and is translated from base 1. V trim: 2 bases; J trim: 7 bases; unmatched bases: 8. On this clone itself: There is no known antigen for this receptor. There are no base qualities to consult, and no much larger clone falls within one base.

The immunoSEQ Assay, a bias-controlled multiplex PCR, was used to amplify TCRbeta CDR3 regions from genomic DNA. In the original analysis: The number of nucleated cells in each sample was estimated by amplification of reference gene primers within the assay. Sequence reads were collapsed and filtered to measure the absolute abundance of every unique TCRbeta CDR3 rearrangement. For each sample, productive Simpson clonality was calculated as the square root of Simpson's diversity index across productive rearrangements. TCRdb took this table from immuneACCESS and kept in-frame rearrangements with V and J called. Such tables lack part of the clones; where checked against another copy, unresolved V genes explain under half of the gap, and the rest is unexplained. V and J calls and clone size come straight from that table; D and trimming were deduced from the DNA. This sample holds about 90,000 clones; roughly four fifths were observed only once. The leading ten clones occupy around 6.5% of the sample.

The sequence derives from a man in his 60s with acute or convalescent COVID-19. The V and J genes are TRBV28 and TRBJ2-4; 13 junctional bases match TRBD2. Sequenced input: peripheral blood. The CDR3 is CASSLPGLAGEGNIQYF. The DNA sequence is given as TGTGCCAGCAGTTTACCAGGACTAGCGGGGGAAGGGAACATTCAGTACTTC.